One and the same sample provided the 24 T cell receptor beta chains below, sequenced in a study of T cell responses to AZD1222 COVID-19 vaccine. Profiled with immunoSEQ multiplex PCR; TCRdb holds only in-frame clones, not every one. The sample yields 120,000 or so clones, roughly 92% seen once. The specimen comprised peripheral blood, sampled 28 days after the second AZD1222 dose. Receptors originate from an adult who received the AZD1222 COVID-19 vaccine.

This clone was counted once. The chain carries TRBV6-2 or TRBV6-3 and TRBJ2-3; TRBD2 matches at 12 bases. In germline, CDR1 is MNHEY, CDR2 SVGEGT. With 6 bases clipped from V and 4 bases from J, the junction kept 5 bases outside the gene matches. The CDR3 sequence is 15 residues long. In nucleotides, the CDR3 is TGTGCCAGCAGGCCTAGCGGGGGGGTTGCAGATACGCAGTATTTT. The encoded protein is CASRPSGGVADTQYF.

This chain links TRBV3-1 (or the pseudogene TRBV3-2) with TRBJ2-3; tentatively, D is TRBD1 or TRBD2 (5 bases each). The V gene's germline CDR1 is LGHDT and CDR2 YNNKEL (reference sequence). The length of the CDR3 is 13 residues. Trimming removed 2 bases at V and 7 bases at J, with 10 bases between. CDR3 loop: CASSQWDANTQYF. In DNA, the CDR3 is TGTGCCAGCAGCCAATGGGACGCAAATACGCAGTATTTT.

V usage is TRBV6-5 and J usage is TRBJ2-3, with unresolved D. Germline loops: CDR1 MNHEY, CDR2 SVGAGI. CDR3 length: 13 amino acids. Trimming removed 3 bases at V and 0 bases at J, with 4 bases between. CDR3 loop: CASSYPSTDTQYF. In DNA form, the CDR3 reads TGTGCCAGCAGTTATCCTAGCACAGATACGCAGTATTTT.

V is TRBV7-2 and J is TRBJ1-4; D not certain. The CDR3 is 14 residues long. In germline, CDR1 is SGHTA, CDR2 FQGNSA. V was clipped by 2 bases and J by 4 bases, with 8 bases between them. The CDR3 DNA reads TGTGCCAGCAGCTTAATCGGGTTTAATGAAAAACTGTTTTTT. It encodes CASSLIGFNEKLFF.

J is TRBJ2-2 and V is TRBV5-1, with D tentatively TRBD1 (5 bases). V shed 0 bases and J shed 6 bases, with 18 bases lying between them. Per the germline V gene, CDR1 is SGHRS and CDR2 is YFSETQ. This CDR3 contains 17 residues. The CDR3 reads CASSLGLGRPAAGELFF. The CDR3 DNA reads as TGCGCCAGCAGCTTGGGACTGGGGCGCCCCGCGGCCGGGGAGCTGTTTTTT.

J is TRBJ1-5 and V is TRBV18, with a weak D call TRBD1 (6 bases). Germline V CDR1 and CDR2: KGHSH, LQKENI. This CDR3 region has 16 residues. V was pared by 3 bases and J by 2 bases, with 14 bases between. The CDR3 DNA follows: TGTGCCAGCTCACCTGTACAGGGAACTGGCAATCAGCCCCAGCATTTT. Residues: CASSPVQGTGNQPQHF.

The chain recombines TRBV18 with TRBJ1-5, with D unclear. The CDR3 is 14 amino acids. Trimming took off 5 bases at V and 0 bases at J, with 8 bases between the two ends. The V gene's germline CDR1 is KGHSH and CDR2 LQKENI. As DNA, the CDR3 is TGTGCCAGCTCAGAGAGCTATAGCAATCAGCCCCAGCATTTT. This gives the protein CASSESYSNQPQHF.

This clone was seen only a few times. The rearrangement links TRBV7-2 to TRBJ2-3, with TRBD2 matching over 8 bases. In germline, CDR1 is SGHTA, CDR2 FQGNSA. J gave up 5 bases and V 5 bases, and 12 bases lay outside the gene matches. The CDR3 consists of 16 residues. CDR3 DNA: TGTGCCAGCAGCATTATGTCGGGGGGGGTCAGAGATACGCAGTATTTT. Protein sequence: CASSIMSGGVRDTQYF.

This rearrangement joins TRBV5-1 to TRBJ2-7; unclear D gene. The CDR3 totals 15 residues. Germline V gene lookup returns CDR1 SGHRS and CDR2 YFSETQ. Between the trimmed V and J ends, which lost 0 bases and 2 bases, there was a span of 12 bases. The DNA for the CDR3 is TGCGCCAGCAGCTTGGTTGACCCCCGGACCTACGAGCAGTACTTC. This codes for CASSLVDPRTYEQYF.

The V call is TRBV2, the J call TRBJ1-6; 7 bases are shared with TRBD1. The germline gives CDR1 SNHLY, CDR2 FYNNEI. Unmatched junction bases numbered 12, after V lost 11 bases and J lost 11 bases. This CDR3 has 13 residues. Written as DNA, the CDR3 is TGTGCCGGCCGGGACAGCGAGGCTACACCCCTCCACTTT. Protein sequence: CAGRDSEATPLHF.

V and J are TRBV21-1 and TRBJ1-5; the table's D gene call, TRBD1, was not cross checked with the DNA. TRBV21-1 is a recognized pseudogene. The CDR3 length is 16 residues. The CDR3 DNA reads TGTGCCAGCAGCAAACTGCACTGGACAGTTTATCAGCCCCAGCATTTT. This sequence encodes CASSKLHWTVYQPQHF.

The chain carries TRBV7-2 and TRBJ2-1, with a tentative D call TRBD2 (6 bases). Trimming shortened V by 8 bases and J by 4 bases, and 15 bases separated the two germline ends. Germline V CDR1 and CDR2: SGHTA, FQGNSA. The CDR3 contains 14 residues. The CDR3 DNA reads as TGTGCCAGCCTCGGCGGGGTCCAATACAATGAGCAGTTCTTC. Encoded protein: CASLGGVQYNEQFF. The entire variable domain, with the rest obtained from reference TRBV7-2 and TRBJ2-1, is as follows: GAGVSQSPSNKVTEKGKDVELRCDPISGHTALYWYRQSLGQGLEFLIYFQGNSAPDKSGLPSDRFSAERTGGSVSTLTIQRTQQEDSAVYLCASLGGVQYNEQFFGPGTRLTVL.

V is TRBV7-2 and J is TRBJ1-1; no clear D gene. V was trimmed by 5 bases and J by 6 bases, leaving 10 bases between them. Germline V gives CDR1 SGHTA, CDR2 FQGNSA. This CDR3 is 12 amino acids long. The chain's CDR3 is CASSPSAAEAFF. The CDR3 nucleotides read TGTGCCAGCAGCCCGAGCGCGGCTGAAGCTTTCTTT.

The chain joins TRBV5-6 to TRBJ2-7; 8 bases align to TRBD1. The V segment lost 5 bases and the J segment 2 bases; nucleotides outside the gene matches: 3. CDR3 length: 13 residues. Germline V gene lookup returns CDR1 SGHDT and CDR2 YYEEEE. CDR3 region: CASRTTGAYEQYF. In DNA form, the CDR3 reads TGTGCCAGCAGGACGACAGGGGCCTACGAGCAGTACTTC.

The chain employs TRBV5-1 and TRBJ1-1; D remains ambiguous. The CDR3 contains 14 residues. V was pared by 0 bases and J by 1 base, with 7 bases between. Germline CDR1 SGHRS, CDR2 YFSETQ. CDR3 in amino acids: CASSLDNPNTEAFF. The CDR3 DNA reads TGCGCCAGCAGCTTGGACAACCCGAACACTGAAGCTTTCTTT.

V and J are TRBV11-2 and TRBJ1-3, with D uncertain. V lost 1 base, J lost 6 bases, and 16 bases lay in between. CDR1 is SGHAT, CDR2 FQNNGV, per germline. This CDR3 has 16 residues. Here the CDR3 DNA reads TGTGCCAGCAGCTTAGCTTACGGGCTCTTGTCAAACACCATATATTTT. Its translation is CASSLAYGLLSNTIYF.

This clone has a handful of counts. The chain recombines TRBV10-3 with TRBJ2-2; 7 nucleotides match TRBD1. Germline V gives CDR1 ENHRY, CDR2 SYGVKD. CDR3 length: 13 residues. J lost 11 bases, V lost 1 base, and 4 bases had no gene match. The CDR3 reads CAISELDRDELFF. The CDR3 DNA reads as TGTGCCATCAGTGAGTTAGACAGGGACGAGCTGTTTTTT.

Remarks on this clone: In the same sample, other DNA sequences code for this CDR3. The CDR3 DNA reads TGCGCCAGCAGCGGGGGACAGGGAAACACTGAAGCTTTCTTT. Translated: CASSGGQGNTEAFF. The rearrangement uses TRBV5-1 and TRBJ1-1; 9 nucleotides agree with TRBD1. Germline V gene sequence: CDR1 SGHRS, CDR2 YFSETQ. There are 14 residues in the CDR3. The V and J ends lost 4 bases and 2 bases, in that order; junction bases with no gene match: 3.

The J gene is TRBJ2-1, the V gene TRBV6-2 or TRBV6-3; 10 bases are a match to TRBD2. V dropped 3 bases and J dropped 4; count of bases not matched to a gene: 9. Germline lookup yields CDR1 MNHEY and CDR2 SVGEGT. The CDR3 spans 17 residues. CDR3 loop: CASSYLAGVTRYNEQFF. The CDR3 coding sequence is TGTGCCAGCAGTTATCTAGCGGGGGTGACCCGATACAATGAGCAGTTCTTC.

CDR3 sequence reads: CASRLGTGYRADTQYF. The CDR3, as DNA: TGTGCCAGTAGACTAGGGACAGGGTATCGCGCAGATACGCAGTATTTT. The genes are TRBV19 and TRBJ2-3, with 9 bases that match TRBD1. The CDR3 is made up of 16 amino acids. The J segment lost 4 bases and the V segment lost 6 bases, leaving 11 bases of the junction unmatched. Germline V gene sequence: CDR1 LNHDA, CDR2 SQIVND (reference sequence). Drawing the rest from reference TRBV19 and TRBJ2-3, the complete variable domain is DGGITQSPKYLFRKEGQNVTLSCEQNLNHDAMYWYRQDPGQGLRLIYYSQIVNDFQKGDIAEGYSVSREKKESFPLTVTSAQKNPTAFYLCASRLGTGYRADTQYFGPGTRLTVL.

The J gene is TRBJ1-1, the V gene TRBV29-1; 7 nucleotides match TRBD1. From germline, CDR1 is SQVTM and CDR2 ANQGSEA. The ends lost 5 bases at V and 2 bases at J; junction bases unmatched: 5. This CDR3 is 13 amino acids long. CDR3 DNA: TGCAGCGTTAAGGGGACAGCAAACACTGAAGCTTTCTTT. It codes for CSVKGTANTEAFF.

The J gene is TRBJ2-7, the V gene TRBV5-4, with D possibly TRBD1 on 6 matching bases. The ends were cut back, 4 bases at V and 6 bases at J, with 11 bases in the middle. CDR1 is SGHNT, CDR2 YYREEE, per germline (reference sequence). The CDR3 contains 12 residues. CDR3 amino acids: CASSTGQTEQYF. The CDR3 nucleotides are TGTGCCAGCAGCACCGGACAGACCGAGCAGTACTTC.

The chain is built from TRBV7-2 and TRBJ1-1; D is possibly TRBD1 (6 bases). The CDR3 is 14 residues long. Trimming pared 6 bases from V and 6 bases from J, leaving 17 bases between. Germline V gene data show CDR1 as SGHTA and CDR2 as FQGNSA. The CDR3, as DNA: TGTGCCAGCAGGCAGGGACACCCGGGGGCTGAAGCTTTCTTT. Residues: CASRQGHPGAEAFF.

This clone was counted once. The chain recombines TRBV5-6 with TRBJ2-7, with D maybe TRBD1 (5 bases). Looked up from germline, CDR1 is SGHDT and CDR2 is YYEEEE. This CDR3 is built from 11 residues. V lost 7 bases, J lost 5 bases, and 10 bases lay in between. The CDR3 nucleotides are TGTGCCAGCGGCACCAGGGACGAGCAGTACTTC. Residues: CASGTRDEQYF.